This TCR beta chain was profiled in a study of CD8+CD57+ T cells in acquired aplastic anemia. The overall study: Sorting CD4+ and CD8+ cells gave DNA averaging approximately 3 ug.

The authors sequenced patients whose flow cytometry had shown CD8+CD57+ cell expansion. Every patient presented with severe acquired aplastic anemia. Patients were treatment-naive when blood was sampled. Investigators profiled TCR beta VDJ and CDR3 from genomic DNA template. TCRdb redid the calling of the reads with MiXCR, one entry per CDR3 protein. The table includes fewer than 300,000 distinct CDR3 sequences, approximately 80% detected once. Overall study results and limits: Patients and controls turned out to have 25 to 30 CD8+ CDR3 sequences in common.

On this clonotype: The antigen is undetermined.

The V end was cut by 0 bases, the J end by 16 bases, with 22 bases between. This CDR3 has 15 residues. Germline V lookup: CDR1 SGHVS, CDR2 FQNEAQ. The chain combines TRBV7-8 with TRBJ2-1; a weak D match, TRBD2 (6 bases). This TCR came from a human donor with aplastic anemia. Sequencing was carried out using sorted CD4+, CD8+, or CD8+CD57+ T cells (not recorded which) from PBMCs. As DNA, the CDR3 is TGTGCCAGCAGCTTAGCGCAGGAGGGGAGCTATGGCTACTTCTTC. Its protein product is CASSLAQEGSYGYFF. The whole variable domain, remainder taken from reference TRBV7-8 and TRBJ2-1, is GAGVSQSPRYKVAKRGQDVALRCDPISGHVSLFWYQQALGQGPEFLTYFQNEAQLDKSGLPSDRFFAERPEGSVSTLKIQRTQQEDSAVYLCASSLAQEGSYGYFFGPGTRLTVL.